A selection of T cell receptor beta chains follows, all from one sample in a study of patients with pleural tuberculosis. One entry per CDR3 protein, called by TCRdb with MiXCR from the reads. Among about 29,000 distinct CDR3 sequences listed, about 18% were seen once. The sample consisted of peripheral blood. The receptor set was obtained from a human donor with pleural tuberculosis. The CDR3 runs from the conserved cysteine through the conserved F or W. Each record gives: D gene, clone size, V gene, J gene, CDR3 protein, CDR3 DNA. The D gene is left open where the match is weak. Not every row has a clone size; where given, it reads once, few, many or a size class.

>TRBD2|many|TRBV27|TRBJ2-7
CASSGGHEQYF
TGTGCCTCCAGCGGGGGCCACGAGCAGTACTTC
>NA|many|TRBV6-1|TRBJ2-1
CASRNRESAYNEQFF
TGTGCCAGCAGGAACAGGGAGAGCGCCTACAATGAGCAGTTCTTC
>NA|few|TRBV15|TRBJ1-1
CATSRDTLVAFF
TGTGCCACCAGCAGAGATACCCTCGTAGCTTTCTTT
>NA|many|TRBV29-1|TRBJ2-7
CSVVYRAGEQYF
TGCAGCGTTGTTTACAGGGCTGGCGAGCAGTACTTC
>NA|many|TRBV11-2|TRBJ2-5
CASSSGGMETQYF
TGTGCCAGCAGTTCTGGTGGGATGGAGACCCAGTACTTC
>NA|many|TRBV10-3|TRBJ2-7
CAISESYATYEQYF
TGTGCCATCAGTGAGTCGTACGCGACCTACGAGCAGTACTTC
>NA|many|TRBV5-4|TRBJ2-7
CASSQRAGPAYEQYF
TGTGCCAGCAGCCAGAGGGCAGGACCGGCCTACGAGCAGTACTTC
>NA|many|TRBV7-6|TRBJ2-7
CASSQDTGGDEQYF
TGTGCCAGCAGCCAGGATACAGGCGGTGACGAGCAGTACTTC
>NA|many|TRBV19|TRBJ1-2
CASSISYSVPSGYTF
TGTGCCAGTAGTATCAGTTATTCGGTACCGTCGGGCTACACCTTC
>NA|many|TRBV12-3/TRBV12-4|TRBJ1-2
CASRALPHSGYTF
TGTGCCAGCAGGGCTTTGCCCCACTCGGGCTACACCTTC
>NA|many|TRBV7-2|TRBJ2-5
CASSFGAGQETQYF
TGTGCCAGCAGCTTTGGGGCGGGCCAAGAGACCCAGTACTTC
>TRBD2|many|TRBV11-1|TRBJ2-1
CASSLDLGGEVEQFF
TGTGCCAGCAGCTTGGATTTGGGGGGGGAAGTTGAGCAGTTCTTC
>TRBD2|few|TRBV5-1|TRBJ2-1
CASSPRVAGGPSSYNEQFF
TGCGCCAGCAGCCCTAGGGTAGCGGGGGGCCCGAGCTCCTACAATGAGCAGTTCTTC
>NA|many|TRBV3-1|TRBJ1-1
CAGSQGPGGGNTEAFF
TGTGCCGGCAGCCAGGGGCCCGGTGGGGGCAATACTGAAGCTTTCTTT
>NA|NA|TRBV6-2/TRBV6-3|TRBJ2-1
CASRSNVKTYNEQFF
TGTGCCAGCAGGAGCAACGTGAAGACCTACAATGAGCAGTTCTTC
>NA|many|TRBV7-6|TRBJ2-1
CASSLAPNGNEQFF
TGTGCCAGCAGCTTAGCTCCGAACGGCAATGAGCAGTTCTTC
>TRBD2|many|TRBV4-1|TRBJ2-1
CASSQDNDGGRGNEQFF
TGCGCCAGCAGCCAAGATAATGATGGCGGGAGAGGAAATGAGCAGTTCTTC
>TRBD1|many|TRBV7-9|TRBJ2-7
CASSSRDRGVYEQYF
TGTGCCAGCAGCTCCCGGGACAGGGGAGTGTACGAGCAGTACTTC
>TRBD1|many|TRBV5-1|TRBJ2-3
CASSTSPGGGTDTQYF
TGCGCCAGCAGCACAAGCCCAGGGGGCGGCACAGATACGCAGTATTTT
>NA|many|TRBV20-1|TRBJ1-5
CSARTEMYSNQPQHF
TGCAGTGCTAGGACAGAAATGTATAGCAATCAGCCCCAGCATTTT
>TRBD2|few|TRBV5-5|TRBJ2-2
CASSQRGTTNTGELFF
TGTGCCAGCAGCCAGCGGGGGACAACGAACACCGGGGAGCTGTTTTTT
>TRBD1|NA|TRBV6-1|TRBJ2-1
CASSEADQGAYGQFF
TGTGCCAGCAGTGAAGCAGACCAGGGGGCTTACGGGCAGTTCTTC
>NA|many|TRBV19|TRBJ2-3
CASSRGETDTQYF
TGTGCCAGTAGTAGGGGGGAAACAGATACGCAGTATTTT
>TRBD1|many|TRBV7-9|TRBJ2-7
CASSSTWGDRGLRSYEQYF
TGTGCCAGCAGCTCCACTTGGGGGGACAGGGGGCTAAGGTCCTACGAGCAGTACTTC
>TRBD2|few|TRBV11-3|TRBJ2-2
CASSLLAGGNTGELFF
TGTGCCAGCAGCCTACTAGCGGGGGGGAACACCGGGGAGCTGTTTTTT
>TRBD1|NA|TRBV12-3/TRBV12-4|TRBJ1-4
CASNAGQGTSEKLFF
TGTGCCAGCAACGCCGGACAGGGAACGTCGGAAAAACTGTTTTTT
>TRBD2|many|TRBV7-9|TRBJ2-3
CASSQGLAGTDTQYF
TGTGCCAGCAGCCAGGGACTAGCGGGCACAGATACGCAGTATTTT
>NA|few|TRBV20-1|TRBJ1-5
CSASGIRTDSNQPQHF
TGCAGTGCTAGTGGGATTAGGACGGATAGCAATCAGCCCCAGCATTTT
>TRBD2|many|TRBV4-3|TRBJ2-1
CASSQAISGGAGNEQFF
TGCGCCAGCAGCCAAGCGATTAGCGGGGGGGCCGGGAATGAGCAGTTCTTC
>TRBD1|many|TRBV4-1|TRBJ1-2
CASSIPGTGEGYTF
TGCGCCAGCAGCATCCCCGGGACAGGGGAAGGCTACACCTTC